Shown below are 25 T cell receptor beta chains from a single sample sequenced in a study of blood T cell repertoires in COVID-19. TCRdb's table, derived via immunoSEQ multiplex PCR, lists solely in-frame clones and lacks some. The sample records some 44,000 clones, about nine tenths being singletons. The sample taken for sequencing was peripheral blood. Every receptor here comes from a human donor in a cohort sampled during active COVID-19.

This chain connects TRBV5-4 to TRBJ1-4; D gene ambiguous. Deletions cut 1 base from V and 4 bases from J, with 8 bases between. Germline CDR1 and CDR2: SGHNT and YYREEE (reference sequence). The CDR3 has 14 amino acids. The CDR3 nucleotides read TGTGCCAGCAGCTTGTGGCAGGTTAATGAAAAACTGTTTTTT. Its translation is CASSLWQVNEKLFF.

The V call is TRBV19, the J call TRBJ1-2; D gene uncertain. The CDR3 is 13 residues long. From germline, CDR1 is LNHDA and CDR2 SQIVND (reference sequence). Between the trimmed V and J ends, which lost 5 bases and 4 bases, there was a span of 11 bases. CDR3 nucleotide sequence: TGTGCCAGTAGTTTCCAGTCCCTCTATGGCTACACCTTC. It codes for CASSFQSLYGYTF.

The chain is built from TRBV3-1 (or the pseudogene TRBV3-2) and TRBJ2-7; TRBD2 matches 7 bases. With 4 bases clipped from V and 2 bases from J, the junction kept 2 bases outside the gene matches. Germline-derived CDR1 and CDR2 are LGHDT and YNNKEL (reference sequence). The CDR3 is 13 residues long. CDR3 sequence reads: CASSPAGAYEQYF. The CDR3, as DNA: TGTGCCAGCAGCCCGGCGGGGGCCTACGAGCAGTACTTC.

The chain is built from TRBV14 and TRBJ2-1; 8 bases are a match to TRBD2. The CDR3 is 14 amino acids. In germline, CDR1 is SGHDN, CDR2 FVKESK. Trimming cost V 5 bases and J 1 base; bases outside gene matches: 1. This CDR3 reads CASSKRESYNEQFF. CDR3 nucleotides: TGTGCCAGCAGCAAGCGGGAGTCCTACAATGAGCAGTTCTTC.

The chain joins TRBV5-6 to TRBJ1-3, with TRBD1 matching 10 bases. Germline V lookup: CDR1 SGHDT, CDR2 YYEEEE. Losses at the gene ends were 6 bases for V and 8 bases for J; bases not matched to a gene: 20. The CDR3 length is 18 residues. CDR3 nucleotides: TGTGCCAGCAACCCGACCCCCGGGACAGGGGTTTTCAAGGACACCATATATTTT. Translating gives CASNPTPGTGVFKDTIYF.

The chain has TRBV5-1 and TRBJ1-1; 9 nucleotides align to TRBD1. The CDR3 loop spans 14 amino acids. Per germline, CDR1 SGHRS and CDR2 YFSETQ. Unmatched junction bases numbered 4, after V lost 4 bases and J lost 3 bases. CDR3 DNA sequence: TGCGCCAGCAGCGAAGGGACAGGGCACACTGAAGCTTTCTTT. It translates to CASSEGTGHTEAFF. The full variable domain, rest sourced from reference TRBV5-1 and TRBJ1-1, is KAGVTQTPRYLIKTRGQQVTLSCSPISGHRSVSWYQQTPGQGLQFLFEYFSETQRNKGNFPGRFSGRQFSNSRSEMNVSTLELGDSALYLCASSEGTGHTEAFFGQGTRLTVV.

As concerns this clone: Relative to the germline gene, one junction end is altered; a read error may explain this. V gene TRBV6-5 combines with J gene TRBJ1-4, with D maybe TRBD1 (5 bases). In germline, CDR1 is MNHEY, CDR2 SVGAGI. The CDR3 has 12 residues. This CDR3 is CVSSYSRGKLFF. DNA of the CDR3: TGTGTCAGCAGTTACTCAAGGGGAAAACTGTTTTTT.

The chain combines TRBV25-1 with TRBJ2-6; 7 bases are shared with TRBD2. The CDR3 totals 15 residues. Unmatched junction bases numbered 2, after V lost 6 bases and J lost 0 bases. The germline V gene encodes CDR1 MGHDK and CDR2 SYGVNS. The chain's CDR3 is CASRGGVSGANVLTF. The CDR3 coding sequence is TGTGCCAGCAGGGGAGGGGTCTCTGGGGCCAACGTCCTGACTTTC.

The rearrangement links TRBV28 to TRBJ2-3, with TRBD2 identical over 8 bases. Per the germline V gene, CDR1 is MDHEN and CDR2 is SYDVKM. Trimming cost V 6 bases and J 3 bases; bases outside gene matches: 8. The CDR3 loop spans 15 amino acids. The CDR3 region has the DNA TGTGCCAGCAGGCCAGCGGGGGCCGGGACAGATACGCAGTATTTT. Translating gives CASRPAGAGTDTQYF.

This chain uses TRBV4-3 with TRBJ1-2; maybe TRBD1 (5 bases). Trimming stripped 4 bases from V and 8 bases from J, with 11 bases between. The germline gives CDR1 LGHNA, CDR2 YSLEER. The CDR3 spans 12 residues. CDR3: CASSRNQGGYTF. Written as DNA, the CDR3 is TGCGCCAGCAGCCGGAATCAGGGCGGCTACACCTTC.

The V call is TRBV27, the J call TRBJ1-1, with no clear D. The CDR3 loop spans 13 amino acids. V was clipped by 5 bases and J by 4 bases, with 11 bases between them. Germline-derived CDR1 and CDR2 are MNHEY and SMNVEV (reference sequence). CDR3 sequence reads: CASSPSVRTEAFF. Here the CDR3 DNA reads TGTGCCAGCAGTCCCTCCGTCCGCACTGAAGCTTTCTTT.

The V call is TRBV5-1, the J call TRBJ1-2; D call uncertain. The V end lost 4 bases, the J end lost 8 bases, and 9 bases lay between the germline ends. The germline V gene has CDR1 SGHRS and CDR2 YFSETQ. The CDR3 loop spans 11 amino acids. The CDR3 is CASSGGNGYTF. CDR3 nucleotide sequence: TGCGCCAGCAGCGGAGGCAACGGCTACACCTTC. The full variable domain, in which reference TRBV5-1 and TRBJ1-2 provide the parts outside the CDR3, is KAGVTQTPRYLIKTRGQQVTLSCSPISGHRSVSWYQQTPGQGLQFLFEYFSETQRNKGNFPGRFSGRQFSNSRSEMNVSTLELGDSALYLCASSGGNGYTFGSGTRLTVV.

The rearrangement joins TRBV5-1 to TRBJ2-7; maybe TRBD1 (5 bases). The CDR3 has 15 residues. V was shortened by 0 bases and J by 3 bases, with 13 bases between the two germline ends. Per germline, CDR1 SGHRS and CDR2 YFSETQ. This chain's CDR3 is CASSLAQGIYYEQYF. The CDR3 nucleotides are TGCGCCAGCAGCTTGGCGCAGGGTATCTACTACGAGCAGTACTTC.

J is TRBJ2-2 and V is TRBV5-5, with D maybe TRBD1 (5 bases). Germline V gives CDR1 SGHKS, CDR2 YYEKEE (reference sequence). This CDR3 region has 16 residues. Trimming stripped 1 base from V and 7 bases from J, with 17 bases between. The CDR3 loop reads CASSLPWAGKVGELFF. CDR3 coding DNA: TGTGCCAGCAGCTTGCCGTGGGCAGGGAAGGTCGGGGAGCTGTTTTTT.

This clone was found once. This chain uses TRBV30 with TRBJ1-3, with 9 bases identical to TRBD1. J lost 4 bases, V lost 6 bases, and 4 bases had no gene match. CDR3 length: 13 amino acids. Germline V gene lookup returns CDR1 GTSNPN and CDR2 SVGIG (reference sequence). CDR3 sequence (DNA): TGTGCCTGCAACAGGGGGCAGGGAAACACCATATATTTT. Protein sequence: CACNRGQGNTIYF. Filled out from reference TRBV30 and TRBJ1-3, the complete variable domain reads SQTIHQWPATLVQPVGSPLSLECTVEGTSNPNLYWYRQAAGRGLQLLFYSVGIGQISSEVPQNLSASRPQDRQFILSSKKLLLSDSGFYLCACNRGQGNTIYFGEGSWLTVV.

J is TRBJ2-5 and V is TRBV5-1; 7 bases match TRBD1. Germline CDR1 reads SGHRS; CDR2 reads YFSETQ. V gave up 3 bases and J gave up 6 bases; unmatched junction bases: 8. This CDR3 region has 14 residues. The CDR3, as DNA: TGCGCCAGCAGCTCGACAGGGATAATGAAGACCCAGTACTTC. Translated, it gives CASSSTGIMKTQYF.

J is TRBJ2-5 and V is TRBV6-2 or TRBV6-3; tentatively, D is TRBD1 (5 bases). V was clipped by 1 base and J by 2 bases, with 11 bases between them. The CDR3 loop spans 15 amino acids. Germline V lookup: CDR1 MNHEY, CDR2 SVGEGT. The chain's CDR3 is CASSYLYRKQETQYF. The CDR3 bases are TGTGCCAGCAGTTACTTGTACAGGAAACAAGAGACCCAGTACTTC.

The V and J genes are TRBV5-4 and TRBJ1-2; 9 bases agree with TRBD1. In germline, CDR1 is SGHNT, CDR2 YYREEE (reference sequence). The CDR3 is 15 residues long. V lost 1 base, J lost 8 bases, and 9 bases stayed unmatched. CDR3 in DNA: TGTGCCAGCAGCTTGCCCGGGACAGGGCCAGAAGGCTACACCTTC. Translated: CASSLPGTGPEGYTF.

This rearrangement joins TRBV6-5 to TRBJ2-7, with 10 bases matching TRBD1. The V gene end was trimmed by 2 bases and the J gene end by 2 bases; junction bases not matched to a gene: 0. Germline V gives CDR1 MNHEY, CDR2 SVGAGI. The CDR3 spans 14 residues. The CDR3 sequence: CASSYGTGAYEQYF. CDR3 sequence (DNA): TGTGCCAGCAGTTACGGGACAGGGGCCTACGAGCAGTACTTC.

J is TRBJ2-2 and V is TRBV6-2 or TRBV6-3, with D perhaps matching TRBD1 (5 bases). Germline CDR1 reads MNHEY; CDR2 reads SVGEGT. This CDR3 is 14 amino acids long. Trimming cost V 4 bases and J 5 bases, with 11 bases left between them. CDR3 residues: CASSSGQVTGELFF. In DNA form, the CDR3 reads TGTGCCAGCAGTTCAGGGCAGGTAACCGGGGAGCTGTTTTTT.

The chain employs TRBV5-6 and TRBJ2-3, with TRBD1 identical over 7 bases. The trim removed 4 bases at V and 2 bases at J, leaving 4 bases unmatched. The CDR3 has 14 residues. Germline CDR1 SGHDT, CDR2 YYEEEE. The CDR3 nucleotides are TGTGCCAGCAGCCCGGACAGGACCACAGATACGCAGTATTTT. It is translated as CASSPDRTTDTQYF.

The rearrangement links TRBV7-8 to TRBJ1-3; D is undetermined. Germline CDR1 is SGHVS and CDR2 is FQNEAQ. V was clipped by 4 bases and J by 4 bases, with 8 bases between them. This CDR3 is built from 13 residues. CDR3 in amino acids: CASSSSRGNTIYF. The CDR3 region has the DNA TGTGCCAGCAGCTCCTCCAGGGGAAACACCATATATTTT.

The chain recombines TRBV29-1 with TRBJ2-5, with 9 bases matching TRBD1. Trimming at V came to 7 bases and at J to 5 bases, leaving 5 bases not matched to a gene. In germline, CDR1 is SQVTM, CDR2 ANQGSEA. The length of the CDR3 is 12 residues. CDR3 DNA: TGCAGCGCGGACAGGGGCCAGGAGACCCAGTACTTC. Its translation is CSADRGQETQYF.

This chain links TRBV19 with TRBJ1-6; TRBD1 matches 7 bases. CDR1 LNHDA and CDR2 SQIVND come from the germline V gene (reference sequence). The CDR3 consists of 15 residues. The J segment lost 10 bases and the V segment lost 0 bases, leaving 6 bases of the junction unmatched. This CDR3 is CASSIEGHRGSPLHF. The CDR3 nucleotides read TGTGCCAGTAGTATAGAGGGCCACAGGGGATCACCCCTCCACTTT.

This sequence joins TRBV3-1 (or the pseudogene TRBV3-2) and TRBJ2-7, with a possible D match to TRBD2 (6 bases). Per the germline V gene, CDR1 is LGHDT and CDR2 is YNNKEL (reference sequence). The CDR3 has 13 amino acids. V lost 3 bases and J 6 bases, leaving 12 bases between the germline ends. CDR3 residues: CASSQTGGPEQYF. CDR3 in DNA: TGTGCCAGCAGCCAGACTGGAGGGCCCGAGCAGTACTTC.